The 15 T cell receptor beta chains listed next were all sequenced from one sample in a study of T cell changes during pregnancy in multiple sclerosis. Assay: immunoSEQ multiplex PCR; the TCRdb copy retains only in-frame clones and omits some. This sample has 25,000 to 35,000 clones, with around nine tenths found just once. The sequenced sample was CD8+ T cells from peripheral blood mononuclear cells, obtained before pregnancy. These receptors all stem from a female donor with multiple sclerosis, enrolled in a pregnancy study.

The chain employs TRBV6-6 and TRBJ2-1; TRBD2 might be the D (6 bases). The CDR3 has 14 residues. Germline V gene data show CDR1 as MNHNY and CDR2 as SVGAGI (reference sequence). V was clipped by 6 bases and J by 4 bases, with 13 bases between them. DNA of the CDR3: TGTGCCAGCAGCCATCCGGGACTTTACAATGAGCAGTTCTTC. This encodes CASSHPGLYNEQFF.

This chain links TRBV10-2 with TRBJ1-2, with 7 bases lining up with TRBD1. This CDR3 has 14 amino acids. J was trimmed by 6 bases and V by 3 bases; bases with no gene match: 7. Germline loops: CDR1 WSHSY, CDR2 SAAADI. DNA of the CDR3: TGCGCCAGCAGTGATTGGAGGGGGCAGGATGGCTACACCTTC. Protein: CASSDWRGQDGYTF.

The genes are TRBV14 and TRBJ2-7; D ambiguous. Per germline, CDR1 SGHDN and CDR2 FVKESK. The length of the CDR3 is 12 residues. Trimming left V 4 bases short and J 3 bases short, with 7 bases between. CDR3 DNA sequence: TGTGCCAGCAGCCCCCGGTTCTACGAGCAGTACTTC. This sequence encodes CASSPRFYEQYF.

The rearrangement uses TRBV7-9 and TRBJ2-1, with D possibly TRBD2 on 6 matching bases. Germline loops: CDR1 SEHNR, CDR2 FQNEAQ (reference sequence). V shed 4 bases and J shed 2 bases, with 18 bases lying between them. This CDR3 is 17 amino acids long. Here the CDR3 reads CASSSNLGGATYNEQFF. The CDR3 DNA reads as TGTGCCAGCAGCTCCAATTTGGGGGGAGCTACCTACAATGAGCAGTTCTTC.

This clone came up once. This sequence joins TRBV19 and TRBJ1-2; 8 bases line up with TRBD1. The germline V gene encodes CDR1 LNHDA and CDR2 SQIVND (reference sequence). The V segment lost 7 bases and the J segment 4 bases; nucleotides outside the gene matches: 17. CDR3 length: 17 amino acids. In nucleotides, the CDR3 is TGTGCCAGTAAGGATATTCCCGGGACAGGATTGACCTATGGCTACACCTTC. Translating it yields CASKDIPGTGLTYGYTF.

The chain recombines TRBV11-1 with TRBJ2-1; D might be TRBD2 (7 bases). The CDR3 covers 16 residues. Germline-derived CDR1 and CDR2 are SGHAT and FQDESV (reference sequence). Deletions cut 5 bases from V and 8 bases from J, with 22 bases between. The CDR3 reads CASSVRGREPRDEQFF. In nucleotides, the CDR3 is TGTGCCAGCAGCGTGCGGGGGCGGGAGCCGAGGGATGAGCAGTTCTTC.

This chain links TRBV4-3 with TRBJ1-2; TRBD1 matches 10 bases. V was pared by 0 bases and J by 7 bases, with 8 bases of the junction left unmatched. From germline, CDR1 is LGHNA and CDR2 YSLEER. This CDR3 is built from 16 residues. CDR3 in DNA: TGCGCCAGCAGCCAAGAGGGGGGGGACAGGGGACTTGGCTACACCTTC. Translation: CASSQEGGDRGLGYTF.

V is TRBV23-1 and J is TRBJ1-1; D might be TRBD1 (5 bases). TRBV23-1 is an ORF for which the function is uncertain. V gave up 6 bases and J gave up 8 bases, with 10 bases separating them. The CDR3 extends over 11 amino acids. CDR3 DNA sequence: TGCGCCAGCAGGGGGGAGGGGGAAGCTTTCTTT. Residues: CASRGEGEAFF.

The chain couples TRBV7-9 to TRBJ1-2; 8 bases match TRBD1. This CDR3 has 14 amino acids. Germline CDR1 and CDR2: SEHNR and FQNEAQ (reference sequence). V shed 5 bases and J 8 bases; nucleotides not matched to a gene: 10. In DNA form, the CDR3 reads TGTGCCAGCAGCCAGGACAGGGAGATTAGGGGCTACACCTTC. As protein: CASSQDREIRGYTF.

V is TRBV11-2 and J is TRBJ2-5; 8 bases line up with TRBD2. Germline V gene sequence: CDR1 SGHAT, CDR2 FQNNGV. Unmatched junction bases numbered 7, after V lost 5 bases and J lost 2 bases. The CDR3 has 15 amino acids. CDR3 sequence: CASSPVLAEQETQYF. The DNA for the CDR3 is TGTGCCAGCAGCCCGGTACTAGCGGAGCAAGAGACCCAGTACTTC.

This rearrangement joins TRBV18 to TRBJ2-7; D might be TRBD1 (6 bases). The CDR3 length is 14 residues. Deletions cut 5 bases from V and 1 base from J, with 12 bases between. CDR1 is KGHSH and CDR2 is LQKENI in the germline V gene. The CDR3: CASSAWGQSYEQYF. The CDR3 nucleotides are TGTGCCAGCTCAGCCTGGGGACAATCCTACGAGCAGTACTTC.

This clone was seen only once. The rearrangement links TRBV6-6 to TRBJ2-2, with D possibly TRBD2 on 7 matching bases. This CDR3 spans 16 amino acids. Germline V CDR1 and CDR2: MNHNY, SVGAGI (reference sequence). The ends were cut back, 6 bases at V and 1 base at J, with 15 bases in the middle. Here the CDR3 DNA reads TGTGCCAGCAGCCGCCTGGGGGGGCTGAACACCGGGGAGCTGTTTTTT. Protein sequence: CASSRLGGLNTGELFF.

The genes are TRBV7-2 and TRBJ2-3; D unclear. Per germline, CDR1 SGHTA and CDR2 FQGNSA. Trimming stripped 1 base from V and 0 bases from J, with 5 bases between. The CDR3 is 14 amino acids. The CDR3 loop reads CASSLVTSTDTQYF. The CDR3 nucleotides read TGTGCCAGCAGCTTAGTTACTAGCACAGATACGCAGTATTTT.

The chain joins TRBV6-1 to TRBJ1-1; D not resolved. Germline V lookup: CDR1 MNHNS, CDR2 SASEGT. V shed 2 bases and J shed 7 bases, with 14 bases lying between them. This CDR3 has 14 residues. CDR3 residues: CASSEYESALEAFF. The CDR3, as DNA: TGTGCCAGCAGTGAATATGAGAGTGCCCTTGAAGCTTTCTTT.

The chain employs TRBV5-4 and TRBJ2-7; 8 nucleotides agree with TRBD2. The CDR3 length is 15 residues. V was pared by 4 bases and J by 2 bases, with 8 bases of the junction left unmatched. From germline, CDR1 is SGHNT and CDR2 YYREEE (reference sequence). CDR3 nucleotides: TGTGCCAGCAGCCTCTTGGGAGCGGGGGCCTACGAGCAGTACTTC. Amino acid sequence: CASSLLGAGAYEQYF.